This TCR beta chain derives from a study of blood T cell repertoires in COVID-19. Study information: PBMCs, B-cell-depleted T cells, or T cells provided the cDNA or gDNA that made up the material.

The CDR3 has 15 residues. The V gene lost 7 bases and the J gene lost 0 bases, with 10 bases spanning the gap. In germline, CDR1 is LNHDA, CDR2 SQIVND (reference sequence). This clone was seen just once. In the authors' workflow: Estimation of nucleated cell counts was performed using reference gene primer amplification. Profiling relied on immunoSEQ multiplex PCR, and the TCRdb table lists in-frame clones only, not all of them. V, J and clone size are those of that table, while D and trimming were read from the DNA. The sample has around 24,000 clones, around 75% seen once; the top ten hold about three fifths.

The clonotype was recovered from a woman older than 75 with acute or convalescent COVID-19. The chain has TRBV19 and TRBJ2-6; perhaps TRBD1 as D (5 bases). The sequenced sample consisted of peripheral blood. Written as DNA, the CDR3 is TGTGCCAGTAACCCTGACAGCTCTGGGGCCAACGTCCTGACTTTC. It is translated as CASNPDSSGANVLTF.